Listed here are 9 T cell receptor beta chains from one sample, sequenced in a study of OX40 agonist ivuxolimab in advanced cancers. Sequencing used immunoSEQ multiplex PCR; TCRdb keeps in-frame clones, though not all of them. Of about 98,000 clones detected, about nine tenths appear once; the ten largest clones hold 0.75% to 0.95%. The source material was CD4+ or CD8+ T cells sorted from blood, sampled in a trial of the OX40 agonist ivuxolimab. These receptors came from an adult with an advanced solid tumor such as melanoma, head and neck, liver or kidney cancer.

The rearrangement joins TRBV9 to TRBJ2-4; 9 nucleotides line up with TRBD1. The CDR3 extends over 15 amino acids. V lost 3 bases to trimming and J lost 8 bases; unmatched junction nucleotides: 9. Germline values: CDR1 SGDLS, CDR2 YYNGEE. CDR3 DNA: TGTGCCAGCAGCGAGGGACAGGGTTTCGGATACATTCAGTACTTC. This codes for CASSEGQGFGYIQYF.

This chain uses TRBV2 with TRBJ2-7; D call uncertain. V shed 1 base and J shed 2 bases, with 6 bases lying between them. The CDR3 is made up of 13 amino acids. The germline CDR1 and CDR2 sequences are SNHLY and FYNNEI. This CDR3 reads CASSEEPTYEQYF. The CDR3, as DNA: TGTGCCAGCAGTGAAGAGCCCACCTACGAGCAGTACTTC.

The chain couples TRBV7-2 to TRBJ2-5; D not resolved. This CDR3 region has 11 residues. Germline V lookup: CDR1 SGHTA, CDR2 FQGNSA. Trimming stripped 3 bases from V and 5 bases from J, with 4 bases between. The CDR3 sequence is CASSFDETQYF. CDR3 bases: TGTGCCAGCAGCTTCGACGAGACCCAGTACTTC.

The rearrangement joins TRBV6-1 to TRBJ1-4; TRBD1 matches 7 bases. V lost 0 bases to trimming and J lost 7 bases; unmatched junction nucleotides: 5. CDR1 is MNHNS, CDR2 SASEGT, per germline. This CDR3 is built from 15 residues. The CDR3 region has the DNA TGTGCCAGCAGTGAAGCCGGGACAGTGGGTGAAAAACTGTTTTTT. As protein: CASSEAGTVGEKLFF.

This sequence joins TRBV18 and TRBJ1-5, with 9 bases fitting TRBD1. CDR1 and CDR2 from the germline V gene are KGHSH and LQKENI. This CDR3 is 15 amino acids long. Germline trimming cut 4 bases from V and 7 bases from J; bases unmatched to any gene: 8. The DNA of the CDR3 is TGTGCCAGCTCACGGGGGACAGGGAGCGGACAGCCCCAGCATTTT. As protein: CASSRGTGSGQPQHF.

This clone appeared once. The chain is built from TRBV28 and TRBJ1-2; the D is unclear. V was clipped by 4 bases and J by 6 bases, with 6 bases between them. The CDR3 has 11 amino acids. Germline values: CDR1 MDHEN, CDR2 SYDVKM. The CDR3 DNA sequence: TGTGCCAGCAGTTCCTCAGATGGCTACACCTTC. Amino acids: CASSSSDGYTF.

The chain uses TRBV7-9 and TRBJ1-6; the D gene is possibly TRBD1 (5 bases). Between the trimmed V and J ends, which lost 5 bases and 10 bases, there was a span of 15 bases. The CDR3 is made up of 14 amino acids. Germline V gene data show CDR1 as SEHNR and CDR2 as FQNEAQ (reference sequence). The DNA of the CDR3 is TGTGCCAGCAGCACACACGGGACTCAATCACCCCTCCACTTT. This gives the protein CASSTHGTQSPLHF.

The chain couples TRBV18 to TRBJ2-3; D may correspond to TRBD1 or TRBD2 (5 bases each). The germline V gene has CDR1 KGHSH and CDR2 LQKENI. V lost 6 bases and J 2 bases, leaving 18 bases between the germline ends. The CDR3 sequence is 16 residues long. The CDR3 DNA follows: TGTGCCAGCTCGCAGGGCGCGCGGAGGAACACAGATACGCAGTATTTT. Translating it yields CASSQGARRNTDTQYF.

The rearrangement joins TRBV29-1 to TRBJ2-3; maybe TRBD1 (7 bases). Germline V gives CDR1 SQVTM, CDR2 ANQGSEA. V was clipped by 3 bases and J by 2 bases, with 15 bases between them. This CDR3 is built from 15 residues. The CDR3 DNA reads as TGCAGCGTTGAGGAGGGACAGTGGATCACAGATACGCAGTATTTT. Encoded protein: CSVEEGQWITDTQYF.